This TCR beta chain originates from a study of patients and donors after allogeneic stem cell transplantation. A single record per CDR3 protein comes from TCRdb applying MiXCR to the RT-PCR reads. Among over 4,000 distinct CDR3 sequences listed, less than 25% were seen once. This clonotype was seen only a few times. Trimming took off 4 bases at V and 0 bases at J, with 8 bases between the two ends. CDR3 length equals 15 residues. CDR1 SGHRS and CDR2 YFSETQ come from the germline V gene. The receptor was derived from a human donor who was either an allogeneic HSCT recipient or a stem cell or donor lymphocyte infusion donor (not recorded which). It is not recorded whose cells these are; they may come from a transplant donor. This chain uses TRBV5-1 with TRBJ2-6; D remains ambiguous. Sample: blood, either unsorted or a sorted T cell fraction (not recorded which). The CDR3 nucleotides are TGCGCCAGCAGCCTGCGGAGCTCTGGGGCCAACGTCCTGACTTTC. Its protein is CASSLRSSGANVLTF. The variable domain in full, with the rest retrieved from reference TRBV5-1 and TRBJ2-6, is KAGVTQTPRYLIKTRGQQVTLSCSPISGHRSVSWYQQTPGQGLQFLFEYFSETQRNKGNFPGRFSGRQFSNSRSEMNVSTLELGDSALYLCASSLRSSGANVLTFGAGSRLTVL.